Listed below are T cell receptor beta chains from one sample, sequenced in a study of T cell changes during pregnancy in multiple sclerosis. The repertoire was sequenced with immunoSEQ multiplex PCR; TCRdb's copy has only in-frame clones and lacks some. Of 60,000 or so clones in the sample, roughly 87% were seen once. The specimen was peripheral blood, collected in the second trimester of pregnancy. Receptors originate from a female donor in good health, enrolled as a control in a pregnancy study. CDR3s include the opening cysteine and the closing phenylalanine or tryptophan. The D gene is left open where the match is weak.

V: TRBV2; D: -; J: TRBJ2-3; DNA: TGTGCCAGCACCTCCCCGAGGGTGAGCACAGATACGCAGTATTTT; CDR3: CASTSPRVSTDTQYF
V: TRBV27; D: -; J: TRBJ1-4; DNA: TGTGCCAGCAGTACAGGACGCGTGTCTAATGAAAAACTGTTTTTT; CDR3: CASSTGRVSNEKLFF
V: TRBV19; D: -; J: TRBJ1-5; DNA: TGTGCCAGTAGCAAAGAGTATAGCAATCAGCCCCAGCATTTT; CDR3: CASSKEYSNQPQHF
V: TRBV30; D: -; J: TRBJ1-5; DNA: TGTGCCTGGACCTTGGGACAAGGGAACCAGCCCCAGCATTTT; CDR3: CAWTLGQGNQPQHF
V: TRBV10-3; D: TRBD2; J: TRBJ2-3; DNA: TGTGCCATCAATGAGCGGGAGACAGATACGCAGTATTTT; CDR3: CAINERETDTQYF
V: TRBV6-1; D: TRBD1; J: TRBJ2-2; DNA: TGTGCCAGCAGTCTACAGGGGGATACCGGGGAGCTGTTTTTT; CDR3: CASSLQGDTGELFF
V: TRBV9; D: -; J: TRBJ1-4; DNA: TGTGCCAGCAGCGCAGGTTTGGAGGGAGGTACTGAAAAACTGTTTTTT; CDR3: CASSAGLEGGTEKLFF
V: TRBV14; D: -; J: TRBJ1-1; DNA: TGTGCCAGCAGCCAAGTTTCGGGGACTGAAGCTTTCTTT; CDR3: CASSQVSGTEAFF
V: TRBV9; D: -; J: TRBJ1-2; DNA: TGTGCCAGCAGCGTAGGCGACATAGGAAACTATGGCTACACCTTC; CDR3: CASSVGDIGNYGYTF
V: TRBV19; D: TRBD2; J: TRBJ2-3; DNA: TGTGCCAGCGCCGGGACTAGCGGGAGTTTGGATACGCAGTATTTT; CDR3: CASAGTSGSLDTQYF
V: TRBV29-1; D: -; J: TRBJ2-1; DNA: TGCAGCGTTCGGCCCGGGGATCATAACAATGAGCAGTTCTTC; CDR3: CSVRPGDHNNEQFF
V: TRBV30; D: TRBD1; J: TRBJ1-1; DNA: TGTGCCTGGAGGGAGAAATCTACAGGGGCCACTGAAGCTTTCTTT; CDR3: CAWREKSTGATEAFF
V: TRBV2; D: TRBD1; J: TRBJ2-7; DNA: TGTGCCAGTCACCCGGGACAGGGGATAGGGGAGCAGTACTTC; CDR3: CASHPGQGIGEQYF
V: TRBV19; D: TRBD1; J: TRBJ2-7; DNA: TGTGCCAGTAGTATTGGTCGTCAGGGGGCTAACTACGAGCAGTACTTC; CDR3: CASSIGRQGANYEQYF
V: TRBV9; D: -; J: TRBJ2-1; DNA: TGTGCCAGCGGGGGGGAGCAGTTCTTC; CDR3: CASGGEQFF
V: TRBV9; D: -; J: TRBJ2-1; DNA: TGTGCCAGCAGCCCATACAATGAGCAGTTCTTC; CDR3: CASSPYNEQFF
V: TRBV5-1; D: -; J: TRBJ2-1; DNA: TGCGCCAGCAGCTTCTCGGCTAGCGTCTCCTACAATGAGCAGTTCTTC; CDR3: CASSFSASVSYNEQFF
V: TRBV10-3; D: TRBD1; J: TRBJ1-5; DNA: TGTGCCATCAGGGGGGACAGCACCAAGGGCAATCAGCCCCAGCATTTT; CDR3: CAIRGDSTKGNQPQHF
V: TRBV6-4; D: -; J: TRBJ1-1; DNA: TGTGCCAGCTCCAGGAGGCAAAACACTGAAGCTTTCTTT; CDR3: CASSRRQNTEAFF
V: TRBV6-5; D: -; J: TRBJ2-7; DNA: TGTGCCAGCAGAAACCCAGGGTACGAGCAGTACTTC; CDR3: CASRNPGYEQYF
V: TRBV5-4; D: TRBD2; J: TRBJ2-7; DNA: TGTGCCAGCAGCTTGGAGTTAGCGGGGTCCACCTACGAGCAGTACTTC; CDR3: CASSLELAGSTYEQYF
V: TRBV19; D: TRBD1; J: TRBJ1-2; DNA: TGTGCCAGTAATCAACGGGACAGTGGCTACACCTTC; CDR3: CASNQRDSGYTF
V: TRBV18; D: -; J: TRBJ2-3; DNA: TGTGCCAGCTCACCTGAGGATACGCAGTATTTT; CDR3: CASSPEDTQYF